Presented here are 2 T cell receptor beta chains from one specimen sequenced in a study of neoadjuvant nivolumab and ipilimumab in lung cancer. Profiling relied on immunoSEQ multiplex PCR, and the TCRdb table lists in-frame clones only, not all of them. Here the sample spans some 7,000 clones, approximately 88% being singletons. The sample was tumor tissue, taken after neoadjuvant nivolumab, alone or with ipilimumab, at or shortly before surgery. The receptors here all came from an adult with non-small cell lung cancer.

Only a few counts were recorded for this clone. V and J are TRBV7-9 and TRBJ1-5; tentative D call: TRBD1 (6 bases). CDR1 and CDR2 from the germline V gene are SEHNR and FQNEAQ (reference sequence). This CDR3 contains 12 residues. The germline V and J ends were trimmed by 5 bases and 7 bases, with 9 bases remaining between them. The CDR3 DNA reads TGTGCCAGCAGCGCAGGGGTCCAGCCCCAGCATTTT. It codes for CASSAGVQPQHF.

This clone was seen only once. The rearrangement links TRBV5-8 to TRBJ2-1; TRBD1 matches at 7 bases. CDR1 and CDR2 (germline): SGHTS, YDEGEE. The CDR3 runs 16 residues. V trimming: 2 bases; J trimming: 4 bases; junction bases outside the gene matches: 9. This chain's CDR3 is CASSLSGAGGYNEQFF. CDR3 in DNA: TGTGCCAGCAGCTTATCCGGGGCAGGGGGTTACAATGAGCAGTTCTTC.